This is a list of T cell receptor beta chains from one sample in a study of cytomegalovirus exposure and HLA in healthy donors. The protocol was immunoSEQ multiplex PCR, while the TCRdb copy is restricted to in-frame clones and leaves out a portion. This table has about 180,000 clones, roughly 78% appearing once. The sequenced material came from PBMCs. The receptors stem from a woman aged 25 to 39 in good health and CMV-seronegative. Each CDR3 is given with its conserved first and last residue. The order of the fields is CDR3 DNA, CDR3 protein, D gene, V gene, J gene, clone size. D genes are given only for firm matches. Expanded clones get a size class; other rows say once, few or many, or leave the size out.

cdr3_nt: TGTGCCAGCAGCTCGGGGGACAGAGGGTCCTATGGCTACACCTTC
cdr3_aa: CASSSGDRGSYGYTF
d_call: TRBD1
v_call: TRBV7-9
j_call: TRBJ1-2
clone_size: once

cdr3_nt: TGCGCCAGCAGCCCTGGGACTAGCGGAAAGGTTGAGCAGTTCTTC
cdr3_aa: CASSPGTSGKVEQFF
d_call: TRBD2
v_call: TRBV5-1
j_call: TRBJ2-1
clone_size: once

cdr3_nt: TGTGCCAGCAGCTTGGCCGGGGGGGTTAACAATGAGCAGTTCTTC
cdr3_aa: CASSLAGGVNNEQFF
d_call: TRBD2
v_call: TRBV5-4
j_call: TRBJ2-1
clone_size: once

cdr3_nt: TGTGCCAGCAGTTTCCGGGACAGTAACTATGGCTACACCTTC
cdr3_aa: CASSFRDSNYGYTF
d_call: TRBD1
v_call: TRBV27
j_call: TRBJ1-2
clone_size: .

cdr3_nt: TGTGCCAGCGCCCCTCAGGCAAGTGCAGGAGAGCAGTACTTC
cdr3_aa: CASAPQASAGEQYF
d_call: .
v_call: TRBV7-2
j_call: TRBJ2-7
clone_size: few

cdr3_nt: TGTGCCAGTAGTACCCCAAGGGGTCAGCGGGGAAACACCGGGGAGCTGTTTTTT
cdr3_aa: CASSTPRGQRGNTGELFF
d_call: TRBD2
v_call: TRBV19
j_call: TRBJ2-2
clone_size: .

cdr3_nt: TGTGCCAGCAGCTTAGCGGGGACTAGCGGCCCTGACGGGGAGACCCAGTACTTC
cdr3_aa: CASSLAGTSGPDGETQYF
d_call: TRBD2
v_call: TRBV7-2
j_call: TRBJ2-5
clone_size: .

cdr3_nt: TGTGCCAGCAGCCCGGGGGGTGGCAGGGGGCGCGAGCAGTACTTC
cdr3_aa: CASSPGGGRGREQYF
d_call: .
v_call: TRBV7-2
j_call: TRBJ2-7
clone_size: .

cdr3_nt: TGTGCTAGCAGCTCCAGGACAGGGTCGAACACCGGGGAGCTGTTTTTT
cdr3_aa: CASSSRTGSNTGELFF
d_call: TRBD1
v_call: TRBV7-7
j_call: TRBJ2-2
clone_size: .

cdr3_nt: TGTGCCAGCATGATGGGACAGCTGAACACCGGGGAGCTGTTTTTT
cdr3_aa: CASMMGQLNTGELFF
d_call: TRBD1
v_call: TRBV9
j_call: TRBJ2-2
clone_size: .

cdr3_nt: TGCGCCAGCAGCCTACGTTATGACAGGGGCGTCACCGGGGAGCTGTTTTTT
cdr3_aa: CASSLRYDRGVTGELFF
d_call: TRBD1
v_call: TRBV5-1
j_call: TRBJ2-2
clone_size: .

cdr3_nt: TGCGCCAGCAGCCAAGGGCGGGGTAAATCAAATAATTCACCCCTCCACTTT
cdr3_aa: CASSQGRGKSNNSPLHF
d_call: .
v_call: TRBV4-1
j_call: TRBJ1-6
clone_size: .

cdr3_nt: TGCAGTGCTAATCTGGAGACCCAGTACTTC
cdr3_aa: CSANLETQYF
d_call: .
v_call: TRBV20-1
j_call: TRBJ2-5
clone_size: .

cdr3_nt: TGTGCCAGCAGCTCCACCGGGACAGTTTCCTACGAGCAGTACTTC
cdr3_aa: CASSSTGTVSYEQYF
d_call: TRBD1
v_call: TRBV7-3
j_call: TRBJ2-7
clone_size: few

cdr3_nt: TGTGCCAGCAGCCCGCTATCTAGCGGAGCCAAGGAGGATGAGCAGTTCTTC
cdr3_aa: CASSPLSSGAKEDEQFF
d_call: TRBD2
v_call: TRBV7-2
j_call: TRBJ2-1
clone_size: .